The 28 T cell receptor beta chains listed next were all sequenced from one sample in a study of CD8+CD57+ T cells in acquired aplastic anemia. An expansion of CD8+CD57+ cells by flow cytometry had been shown in patients chosen for sequencing. Template material for TCR beta VDJ and CDR3 profiling consisted of genomic DNA. TCRdb recomputed calls from the reads with MiXCR, one row per CDR3 protein. The table lists under 200,000 distinct CDR3 sequences, just under 50% of them singletons. Sequenced material: sorted CD4+, CD8+, or CD8+CD57+ T cells (not recorded which) from PBMCs. Receptor source: a human donor with aplastic anemia.

The J gene is TRBJ2-3, the V gene TRBV15; 7 bases agree with TRBD1. Germline CDR1 and CDR2: LNHNV and YYDKDF (reference sequence). The ends lost 3 bases at V and 1 base at J; junction bases unmatched: 7. The CDR3 runs to 16 residues. The CDR3 sequence is CATSSNRGSGTDTQYF. CDR3 bases: TGTGCCACCAGCAGCAACAGGGGTAGTGGCACAGATACGCAGTATTTT.

This clonotype was counted many times. This sequence joins TRBV24-1 and TRBJ2-3; D unclear. The CDR3 runs 12 residues. Trimming removed 2 bases from V and 2 bases from J, with 1 base in between. The V gene's germline CDR1 is KGHDR and CDR2 SFDVKD. CDR3 DNA: TGTGCCACCAGTGATTCCACAGATACGCAGTATTTT. It yields the protein CATSDSTDTQYF.

The V gene is TRBV7-8, the J gene TRBJ1-2, with TRBD1 matching 8 bases. CDR1 and CDR2 from the germline V gene are SGHVS and FQNEAQ. With V trimmed by 1 base and J by 5 bases, 6 bases remained unmatched. CDR3 size: 15 residues. The CDR3 loop is CASSLEGTGVYGYTF. CDR3 DNA sequence: TGTGCCAGCAGCTTAGAAGGGACAGGCGTTTATGGCTACACCTTC.

This clonotype was detected ten times or more. This chain joins TRBV5-8 and TRBJ2-3; D gene ambiguous. V lost 4 bases, J lost 6 bases, and 6 bases lay in between. The CDR3 runs 11 residues. Germline V gives CDR1 SGHTS, CDR2 YDEGEE. The CDR3 reads CASSSPDTQYF. CDR3 bases: TGTGCCAGCAGCAGTCCCGATACGCAGTATTTT.

This clonotype was seen many times. The chain couples TRBV5-1 to TRBJ2-2; 7 bases map to TRBD1. The CDR3 runs 13 residues. Germline lookup yields CDR1 SGHRS and CDR2 YFSETQ. V lost 4 bases and J lost 5; bases outside the gene matches: 2. CDR3 coding DNA: TGCGCCAGCAGCCAGGGGGTGACCGGGGAGCTGTTTTTT. Translating it yields CASSQGVTGELFF.

This clonotype has ten or more counts. V and J are TRBV5-6 and TRBJ2-1; no firm D call. The CDR3 totals 13 residues. Trimming shortened V by 3 bases and J by 2 bases, and 6 bases separated the two germline ends. Per the germline V gene, CDR1 is SGHDT and CDR2 is YYEEEE. CDR3 DNA: TGTGCCAGCAGCTGGGCAGCCTACAATGAGCAGTTCTTC. This gives the protein CASSWAAYNEQFF. The full variable domain, rest sourced from reference TRBV5-6 and TRBJ2-1, is DAGVTQSPTHLIKTRGQQVTLRCSPKSGHDTVSWYQQALGQGPQFIFQYYEEEERQRGNFPDRFSGHQFPNYSSELNVNALLLGDSALYLCASSWAAYNEQFFGPGTRLTVL.

A remark on this clonotype: The junction departs from germline at one end; a sequencing error may be responsible. The CDR3 protein is CASSDWGGMNTEAFF. The CDR3 DNA follows: TGCGCCAGCAGTGATTGGGGAGGGATGAACACTGAAGCCTTCTTT. J is TRBJ1-1 and V is TRBV10-1; D is unresolved. Germline values: CDR1 WNHNN, CDR2 SYGVQD (reference sequence). There are 15 residues in the CDR3.

Ten or more counts support this clonotype. This chain connects TRBV20-1 to TRBJ2-1, with 11 bases matching TRBD2. Unmatched junction bases numbered 7, after V lost 6 bases and J lost 9 bases. Germline values: CDR1 DFQATT, CDR2 SNEGSKA (reference sequence). The CDR3 is 13 amino acids. In DNA, the CDR3 is TGCAGTGCGATCGCTAGCGGGAGGAGTGAGCAGTTCTTC. Protein: CSAIASGRSEQFF.

As for this clonotype: One end of the junction fails to match germline, which may point to a read error. This chain connects TRBV24-1 to TRBJ2-1, with D hard to call. Germline V CDR1 and CDR2: KGHDR, SFDVKD. This CDR3 is 13 amino acids long. CDR3 in DNA: TGTGCCACCAGTGACCCTGGATACAATAAGCAGTTCTTC. Protein: CATSDPGYNKQFF.

This clonotype was found a few times. The CDR3 reads CASSGGAGVKTEQFF. The DNA for the CDR3 is TGTGCCAGCAGTGGGGGGGCGGGAGTGAAGACGGAGCAGTTCTTC. The genes are TRBV27 and TRBJ2-1; the D gene is possibly TRBD2 (7 bases). There are 15 residues in the CDR3. V shed 5 bases and J shed 10 bases, with 21 bases lying between them. Germline loops: CDR1 MNHEY, CDR2 SMNVEV (reference sequence).

This chain joins TRBV3-1 and TRBJ2-1; the match to TRBD2 covers 10 bases. The CDR3 consists of 18 residues. The J segment lost 0 bases and the V segment lost 1 base, leaving 6 bases of the junction unmatched. Germline CDR1 and CDR2: LGHDT and YNNKEL (reference sequence). The CDR3: CASSQGFVAGGSYNEQFF. CDR3 bases: TGTGCCAGCAGCCAAGGTTTTGTAGCGGGGGGCTCCTACAATGAGCAGTTCTTC.

This clonotype was detected ten times or more. V usage is TRBV5-1 and J usage is TRBJ1-2; D is perhaps TRBD1 (6 bases). Germline V gene data show CDR1 as SGHRS and CDR2 as YFSETQ. There are 12 residues in the CDR3. V lost 2 bases and J lost 10, with 12 bases in between. CDR3 DNA: TGCGCCAGCAGCTTCGCAGGGGATGACTACACCTTC. The encoded protein is CASSFAGDDYTF.

The chain couples TRBV29-1 to TRBJ1-1; D is unresolved. The CDR3 is 13 amino acids. V lost 3 bases and J lost 4, with 12 bases in between. Germline assignment: CDR1 SQVTM and CDR2 ANQGSEA. CDR3 coding DNA: TGCAGCGTTGACGTGGGTATCACCACTGAAGCTTTCTTT. Residues: CSVDVGITTEAFF.

The chain recombines TRBV19 with TRBJ1-3; D might be TRBD1 (6 bases). Germline CDR1 is LNHDA and CDR2 is SQIVND (reference sequence). Between the trimmed V and J ends, which lost 6 bases and 2 bases, there was a span of 14 bases. This CDR3 contains 15 residues. CDR3 DNA: TGTGCCAGTAGCAGAGAACAGGGAACTGGAAACACCATATATTTT. This codes for CASSREQGTGNTIYF. The complete variable domain, with remaining parts taken from reference TRBV19 and TRBJ1-3, reads DGGITQSPKYLFRKEGQNVTLSCEQNLNHDAMYWYRQDPGQGLRLIYYSQIVNDFQKGDIAEGYSVSREKKESFPLTVTSAQKNPTAFYLCASSREQGTGNTIYFGEGSWLTVV.

This chain links TRBV7-8 with TRBJ2-5; 7 bases align to TRBD1. This CDR3 is built from 13 residues. The V segment lost 6 bases and the J segment 3 bases; nucleotides outside the gene matches: 4. CDR1 and CDR2 (germline): SGHVS, FQNEAQ. The CDR3 coding sequence is TGTGCCAGCAGATCGACAGGGAAAGAGACCCAGTACTTC. Translation: CASRSTGKETQYF.

This chain uses TRBV10-1 with TRBJ2-7; D possibly corresponds to TRBD2 (5 bases). Per germline, CDR1 WNHNN and CDR2 SYGVQD (reference sequence). V dropped 0 bases and J dropped 9 bases, with 18 bases sitting between them. CDR3 length: 15 residues. The CDR3: CASSESVAGYGGQYF. The DNA of the CDR3 is TGCGCCAGCAGTGAGTCCGTTGCGGGTTACGGTGGGCAGTACTTC.

The chain couples TRBV20-1 to TRBJ2-5; a weak D match, TRBD2 (5 bases). Germline CDR1 reads DFQATT; CDR2 reads SNEGSKA (reference sequence). Between the trimmed V and J ends, which lost 1 base and 5 bases, there was a span of 17 bases. This CDR3 is 15 amino acids long. For the CDR3, the DNA is TGCAGTGCTAGAGCCGGACGGGGAATCGGGGAGACCCAGTACTTC. Translated: CSARAGRGIGETQYF.

In its sample, this clonotype was seen once. The rearrangement uses TRBV20-1 and TRBJ1-1; D not certain. Germline lookup yields CDR1 DFQATT and CDR2 SNEGSKA (reference sequence). The CDR3 has 14 residues. Trimming shortened V by 5 bases and J by 0 bases, and 13 bases separated the two germline ends. The CDR3 DNA sequence: TGCAGTGCTTCTCCGTCATCCCTGAACACTGAAGCTTTCTTT. This encodes CSASPSSLNTEAFF.

In this sample, this clonotype turned up many times. The chain links TRBV12-3 or TRBV12-4 to TRBJ2-7; D remains ambiguous. The CDR3 sequence is 14 residues long. Trimming left V 3 bases short and J 0 bases short, with 9 bases between. This chain's CDR3 is CASSLFGFSYEQYF. CDR3 DNA: TGTGCCAGCAGTTTGTTTGGATTCTCCTACGAGCAGTACTTC.

The table lists this clonotype with many counts. The rearrangement uses TRBV9 and TRBJ2-7; TRBD1 agrees at 8 bases. CDR1 SGDLS and CDR2 YYNGEE come from the germline V gene. V shed 0 bases and J 0 bases; nucleotides not matched to a gene: 17. This CDR3 region has 20 residues. The CDR3 is CASSVEAGGSSSPSSYEQYF. The DNA for the CDR3 is TGTGCCAGCAGCGTAGAGGCAGGGGGCTCCTCATCTCCCAGCTCCTACGAGCAGTACTTC.

The chain joins TRBV20-1 to TRBJ2-1; 8 bases match TRBD2. The CDR3 is 15 amino acids. Germline V gives CDR1 DFQATT, CDR2 SNEGSKA (reference sequence). The V segment lost 7 bases and the J segment 0 bases; nucleotides outside the gene matches: 8. The CDR3 loop is CSGPPLADSYNEQFF. Written as DNA, the CDR3 is TGCAGTGGCCCTCCACTAGCGGACTCCTACAATGAGCAGTTCTTC.

The sample holds a few counts of this clonotype. V and J are TRBV20-1 and TRBJ1-6; D unclear. V was shortened by 3 bases and J by 8 bases, with 8 bases between the two germline ends. Germline V gene data show CDR1 as DFQATT and CDR2 as SNEGSKA (reference sequence). The CDR3 has 12 amino acids. This chain's CDR3 is CSARAGDSPLHF. CDR3 nucleotides: TGCAGTGCTAGGGCAGGAGATTCACCCCTCCACTTT.

This clonotype was counted ten times or more. The gene calls are TRBV6-6 and TRBJ1-1; TRBD1 is a possible D gene (5 bases). V shed 2 bases and J shed 0 bases, with 7 bases lying between them. Germline loops: CDR1 MNHNY, CDR2 SVGAGI (reference sequence). This CDR3 has 14 residues. CDR3 DNA: TGTGCCAGCAGTTACCAGGGTGTGAACACTGAAGCTTTCTTT. Residues: CASSYQGVNTEAFF.

This rearrangement joins TRBV30 to TRBJ1-2; possibly TRBD1 for D (5 bases). CDR1 and CDR2 from the germline V gene are GTSNPN and SVGIG (reference sequence). Trimming took off 5 bases at V and 9 bases at J, with 13 bases between the two ends. This CDR3 has 11 amino acids. The CDR3 sequence: CAWGTPYSYTF. The CDR3 DNA reads TGTGCCTGGGGGACGCCCTACAGCTACACCTTC.

This clonotype was observed many times. As DNA, the CDR3 is TGTGCCAGCAGCCCCCGACTGCCCAATGAGCAGTTCTTC. Protein: CASSPRLPNEQFF. The rearrangement links TRBV7-3 to TRBJ2-1; D unclear. CDR1 and CDR2 from the germline V gene are SGHTA and FQGTGA. CDR3 size: 13 residues. Trimming took off 5 bases at V and 6 bases at J, with 11 bases between the two ends.

This chain connects TRBV7-3 to TRBJ2-3; the D gene is possibly TRBD1 (6 bases). This CDR3 spans 14 amino acids. Trimming removed 3 bases at V and 1 base at J, with 8 bases between. Looked up from germline, CDR1 is SGHTA and CDR2 is FQGTGA. CDR3 loop: CASSFRTGTDTQYF. CDR3 in DNA: TGTGCCAGCAGCTTTAGGACAGGCACAGATACGCAGTATTTT.

Many counts were recorded for this clonotype. This sequence joins TRBV6-6 and TRBJ2-1; D not certain. CDR3 size: 13 residues. Germline loops: CDR1 MNHNY, CDR2 SVGAGI (reference sequence). This CDR3 reads CATTSPSYNEQFF. The CDR3 bases are TGTGCAACCACTTCTCCCTCCTACAATGAGCAGTTCTTC.

This clonotype showed up many times. This chain uses TRBV30 with TRBJ2-7; D is ambiguous. The V end lost 2 bases, the J end lost 3 bases, and 11 bases lay between the germline ends. Germline V gene lookup returns CDR1 GTSNPN and CDR2 SVGIG (reference sequence). The CDR3 totals 13 residues. CDR3 region: CAWSPRAYYEQYF. CDR3 coding DNA: TGTGCCTGGAGTCCCCGGGCTTACTACGAGCAGTACTTC.